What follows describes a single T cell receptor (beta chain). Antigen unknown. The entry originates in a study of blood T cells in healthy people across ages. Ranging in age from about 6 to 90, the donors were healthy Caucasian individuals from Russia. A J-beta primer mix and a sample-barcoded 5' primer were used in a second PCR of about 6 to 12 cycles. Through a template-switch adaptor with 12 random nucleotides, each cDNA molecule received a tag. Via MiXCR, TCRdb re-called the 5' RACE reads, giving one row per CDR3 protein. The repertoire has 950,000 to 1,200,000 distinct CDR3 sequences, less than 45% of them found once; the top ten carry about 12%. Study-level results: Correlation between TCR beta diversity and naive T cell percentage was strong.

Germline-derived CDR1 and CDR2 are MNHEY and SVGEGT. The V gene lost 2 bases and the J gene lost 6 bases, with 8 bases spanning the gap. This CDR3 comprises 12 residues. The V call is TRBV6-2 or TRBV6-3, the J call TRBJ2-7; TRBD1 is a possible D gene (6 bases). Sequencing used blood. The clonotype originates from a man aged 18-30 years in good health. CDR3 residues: CASSYTGSEQYF. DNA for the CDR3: TGTGCCAGCAGTTACACAGGGAGCGAGCAGTACTTC.